Below, 22 T cell receptor beta chains from the same sample are listed, as sequenced in a study of cytomegalovirus exposure and HLA in healthy donors. PCR used 60 Vbeta primers and 13 Jbeta primers. TCRdb's copy holds only in-frame clones and misses some; the assay was immunoSEQ multiplex PCR. The table shows around 110,000 clones, with around 86% occurring only once. Source material: PBMCs. These receptors originate from a woman aged 25-40 years in good health and CMV-seronegative.

This chain connects TRBV6-6 to TRBJ2-5, with D maybe TRBD2 (6 bases). V dropped 6 bases and J dropped 5 bases, with 16 bases sitting between them. Looked up from germline, CDR1 is MNHNY and CDR2 is SVGAGI (reference sequence). The CDR3 length is 14 residues. Here the CDR3 DNA reads TGTGCCAGCAGCTCCGGACCCGGGGGTGAGACCCAGTACTTC. It yields the protein CASSSGPGGETQYF.

This clone was detected a few times. The chain links TRBV19 to TRBJ2-1, with 8 bases lining up with TRBD2. This CDR3 region has 15 residues. Germline CDR1 reads LNHDA; CDR2 reads SQIVND (reference sequence). The V segment lost 5 bases and the J segment 5 bases; nucleotides outside the gene matches: 8. DNA for the CDR3: TGTGCCAGTAGTCTCACATCGGGAGGGAACAATGAGCAGTTCTTC. Its translation: CASSLTSGGNNEQFF.

The chain links TRBV5-1 to TRBJ2-3; 7 bases are a match to TRBD1. CDR3 size: 18 residues. J was trimmed by 2 bases and V by 0 bases; bases with no gene match: 12. Germline loops: CDR1 SGHRS, CDR2 YFSETQ. The CDR3: CASSLGRGRVPHTDTQYF. CDR3 DNA: TGCGCCAGCAGCTTGGGAAGGGGGCGCGTACCGCACACAGATACGCAGTATTTT.

The chain employs TRBV5-1 and TRBJ2-1, with 9 bases matching TRBD2. V was pared by 3 bases and J by 5 bases, with 6 bases of the junction left unmatched. The CDR3 consists of 15 residues. Germline V lookup: CDR1 SGHRS, CDR2 YFSETQ. CDR3 DNA: TGCGCCAGCAGCTCAGGACTAGCGTCTAACAATGAGCAGTTCTTC. This gives the protein CASSSGLASNNEQFF.

In its sample, this clone was seen a few times. The chain has TRBV5-4 and TRBJ2-2; 11 bases match TRBD2. CDR1 SGHNT and CDR2 YYREEE come from the germline V gene (reference sequence). Trimming cost V 4 bases and J 6 bases; bases outside gene matches: 8. There are 16 residues in the CDR3. CDR3 sequence (DNA): TGTGCCAGCAGCGATAGCGGGAGGGTCCTGGCCGGGGAGCTGTTTTTT. Translation gives CASSDSGRVLAGELFF.

The genes are TRBV7-6 and TRBJ2-7, with 12 positions matching TRBD2. The ends lost 3 bases at V and 6 bases at J; junction bases unmatched: 9. The germline gives CDR1 SGHVS, CDR2 FNYEAQ. The CDR3 loop spans 16 amino acids. CDR3 protein: CASSLMTSGSETEQYF. The CDR3 DNA reads as TGTGCCAGCAGCTTGATGACTAGCGGGAGTGAGACCGAGCAGTACTTC.

This clone has just one count. The rearrangement links TRBV6-5 to TRBJ1-1, with D perhaps matching TRBD1 (6 bases). Germline values: CDR1 MNHEY, CDR2 SVGAGI. The V end lost 7 bases, the J end lost 1 base, and 13 bases lay between the germline ends. The CDR3 is made up of 14 amino acids. This chain's CDR3 is CASIDRRTNTEAFF. CDR3 in DNA: TGTGCCAGCATTGACAGGAGAACGAACACTGAAGCTTTCTTT.

This chain connects TRBV4-2 to TRBJ1-4, with 7 bases that match TRBD1. The CDR3 spans 19 residues. Losses at the gene ends were 0 bases for V and 1 base for J; bases not matched to a gene: 11. Germline V gene sequence: CDR1 LGHNA, CDR2 YNFKEQ. CDR3 sequence reads: CASSQDSQGVVGTNEKLFF. The CDR3 DNA is TGTGCCAGCAGCCAAGATAGCCAGGGGGTGGTAGGAACTAATGAAAAACTGTTTTTT.

The genes are TRBV27 and TRBJ2-1; 9 bases are a match to TRBD2. Germline CDR1 and CDR2: MNHEY and SMNVEV (reference sequence). The CDR3 consists of 15 residues. With 5 bases clipped from V and 5 bases from J, the junction kept 7 bases outside the gene matches. The CDR3 sequence: CASSPPSGRHNEQFF. The CDR3 bases are TGTGCCAGCAGTCCCCCCAGCGGGAGGCACAATGAGCAGTTCTTC.

The J gene is TRBJ2-7, the V gene TRBV7-2; D may be TRBD2 (7 bases). Trimming took 5 bases from V and 2 from J, leaving 16 bases between them. Germline V lookup: CDR1 SGHTA, CDR2 FQGNSA. The length of the CDR3 is 15 residues. CDR3 amino acids: CASSPFRGATYEQYF. CDR3 DNA: TGTGCCAGCAGCCCCTTTCGGGGGGCCACCTACGAGCAGTACTTC.

Remarks on this clone: A junction end diverges from the germline sequence, so it may reflect a read error. V is TRBV7-9 and J is TRBJ2-1; 9 bases align to TRBD2. Per germline, CDR1 SEHNR and CDR2 FQNEAQ (reference sequence). This CDR3 has 18 amino acids. CDR3 loop: CSSSLALAGGLTAFEQFF. The CDR3 coding sequence is TGTTCCAGCAGCTTAGCGCTTGCGGGAGGGCTAACGGCGTTTGAGCAGTTCTTC.

In this sample, this clone turned up once. This chain links TRBV2 with TRBJ2-5, with 9 bases fitting TRBD2. This CDR3 has 15 amino acids. The germline V gene encodes CDR1 SNHLY and CDR2 FYNNEI. The V and J ends lost 6 bases and 5 bases, in that order; junction bases with no gene match: 10. CDR3 coding DNA: TGTGCCAGCAGAGGGGATAGCGGGAGTTGGGAGACCCAGTACTTC. Its translation: CASRGDSGSWETQYF.

The chain is built from TRBV19 and TRBJ1-1; 7 nucleotides match TRBD1. The CDR3 loop spans 15 amino acids. The V segment lost 5 bases and the J segment 6 bases; nucleotides outside the gene matches: 12. Germline CDR1 is LNHDA and CDR2 is SQIVND (reference sequence). CDR3 sequence: CASSLRTGRSSEAFF. CDR3 nucleotide sequence: TGTGCCAGTAGTCTACGGACAGGCCGGAGCTCTGAAGCTTTCTTT.

J is TRBJ1-5 and V is TRBV5-4; D not certain. Germline V gives CDR1 SGHNT, CDR2 YYREEE (reference sequence). V gave up 4 bases and J gave up 0 bases, with 11 bases separating them. The CDR3 extends over 15 amino acids. The DNA of the CDR3 is TGTGCCAGCAGCCCCGGTACTGGTAGCAATCAGCCCCAGCATTTT. Translation gives CASSPGTGSNQPQHF.

This chain connects TRBV11-2 to TRBJ2-7, with 7 positions matching TRBD1. Trimming removed 5 bases from V and 4 bases from J; junction bases left unmatched: 5. The CDR3 spans 13 residues. Germline CDR1 reads SGHAT; CDR2 reads FQNNGV. The CDR3 bases are TGTGCCAGCAGCGAACAGGGGACGTACGAGCAGTACTTC. Its translation: CASSEQGTYEQYF.

The chain recombines TRBV27 with TRBJ2-1; D may be TRBD2 (6 bases). V was cut by 3 bases and J by 7 bases, with 10 bases left in between. Germline lookup yields CDR1 MNHEY and CDR2 SMNVEV (reference sequence). This CDR3 has 13 amino acids. CDR3: CASSFREANEQFF. Written as DNA, the CDR3 is TGTGCCAGCAGTTTCAGGGAGGCGAATGAGCAGTTCTTC.

This clone was observed a single time. This sequence joins TRBV5-6 and TRBJ1-4; 7 positions match TRBD1. With 3 bases clipped from V and 12 bases from J, the junction kept 8 bases outside the gene matches. Germline V gene sequence: CDR1 SGHDT, CDR2 YYEEEE. This CDR3 spans 13 amino acids. The CDR3 reads CASSSNRGFELFF. CDR3 in DNA: TGTGCCAGCAGCTCTAACAGGGGCTTCGAACTGTTTTTT.

V usage is TRBV6-5 and J usage is TRBJ1-1, with a possible D match to TRBD1 (6 bases). Trimming left V 8 bases short and J 7 bases short, with 14 bases between. Germline V CDR1 and CDR2: MNHEY, SVGAGI. CDR3 length: 12 amino acids. Here the CDR3 DNA reads TGTGCCAGCGGAAGGGGGTCTAGTGAAGCTTTCTTT. Its translation: CASGRGSSEAFF.

The chain combines TRBV4-1 with TRBJ2-7; 8 bases are a match to TRBD1. The V and J ends lost 1 base and 5 bases, in that order; junction bases with no gene match: 7. Germline V lookup: CDR1 MGHRA, CDR2 YSYEKL. This CDR3 has 15 amino acids. CDR3 in amino acids: CASSQVTGAKHEQYF. The CDR3, as DNA: TGCGCCAGCAGCCAAGTGACAGGGGCTAAGCACGAGCAGTACTTC.

In DNA form, the CDR3 reads TGCGCCAGCAGTGATCGGGCGGGCGGCGACACCGGGGAGCTGTTTTTT. Amino acid sequence: CASSDRAGGDTGELFF. J is TRBJ2-2 and V is TRBV10-2; a weak D match, TRBD2 (5 bases). The V gene's germline CDR1 is WSHSY and CDR2 SAAADI. Trimming pared 3 bases from V and 3 bases from J, leaving 14 bases between. This CDR3 has 16 residues.

This chain connects TRBV5-1 to TRBJ1-3; 8 bases are a match to TRBD1. The CDR3 is 17 amino acids. Germline CDR1 is SGHRS and CDR2 is YFSETQ. V lost 1 base, J lost 1 base, and 7 bases stayed unmatched. CDR3 region: CASSLMGRGRSGNTIYF. The CDR3 nucleotides are TGCGCCAGCAGCTTGATGGGCAGGGGGCGGTCTGGAAACACCATATATTTT. The variable domain in full, completed from reference TRBV5-1 and TRBJ1-3, reads KAGVTQTPRYLIKTRGQQVTLSCSPISGHRSVSWYQQTPGQGLQFLFEYFSETQRNKGNFPGRFSGRQFSNSRSEMNVSTLELGDSALYLCASSLMGRGRSGNTIYFGEGSWLTVV.

The chain joins TRBV21-1 to TRBJ2-1; whether TRBD2, the table's D call, matches the DNA was not checked. TRBV21-1 is labeled a pseudogene. CDR3 length: 14 amino acids. The CDR3 sequence: CASSDRVTPIEQFF. In DNA, the CDR3 is TGTGCCAGCAGCGACCGGGTTACTCCCATCGAGCAGTTCTTC.